This is a list of T cell receptor beta chains from one sample in a study of response to subunit inactivated influenza vaccine. TCRdb ran MiXCR on the RT-PCR reads and lists one entry per CDR3 protein. This sample carries roughly 710,000 distinct CDR3 sequences, 12% to 15% of them seen once, and the ten largest clones take 6.5% to 8%. Sequencing was performed on PBMCs from blood, taken around two weeks before vaccination. The source of these receptors is a man aged 50-60 years who received an inactivated influenza vaccine. The conserved cysteine and the conserved F or W are not part of the CDR3 here. Clone size appears in some rows only: once, few, many, or a class for an expanded clone.

>.|TRBJ2-1|TRBV28
ASSRGLFEQF
>few|TRBJ2-3|TRBV27
ASSPPGTEAAADTQY
>.|TRBJ1-1|TRBV29-1
SVEPRLGNTEAF
>.|TRBJ2-7|TRBV4-3
ASSQGLEGTYEQY
>.|TRBJ2-1|TRBV7-9
ASSLGRSGRSYNEQF
>many|TRBJ1-4|TRBV27
ASSLGTTSEKLF
>.|TRBJ2-7|TRBV15
ATSRGVGGYEQY
>many|TRBJ2-3|TRBV9
ASSPDRGRTDTQY
>few|TRBJ2-2|TRBV6-1
ASSSSVWTGELF
>many|TRBJ2-1|TRBV29-1
SVARTGVNEQF
>many|TRBJ2-3|TRBV5-1
ASSLAQGTDTQY
>.|TRBJ2-7|TRBV18
ASSPAGGLTYEQY
>.|TRBJ1-1|TRBV15
ATSSGSFAAF
>.|TRBJ2-5|TRBV29-1
SVVLAGGWETQY
>.|TRBJ1-5|TRBV10-3
AISGDLGANQPQH
>few|TRBJ2-1|TRBV10-3
AIRGDRKLLSYNEQF
>.|TRBJ2-2|TRBV6-2/TRBV6-3
ASSYGLAGGSATGELF
>few|TRBJ1-1|TRBV7-3
ASSPNGGFMNTEAF
>few|TRBJ2-1|TRBV9
ASSGRGWLFDEQF
>many|TRBJ2-2|TRBV29-1
SVEDWNRGGPGELF
>.|TRBJ2-7|TRBV24-1
ATSKLHGEQY
>.|TRBJ1-6|TRBV7-2
ASSSPGQGPALH
>.|TRBJ1-2|TRBV5-1
ASSLDGLGGYT
>many|TRBJ2-6|TRBV5-1
ASSPPGANVLT
>many|TRBJ2-7|TRBV5-6
ASSLVVEGRSEQY
>.|TRBJ2-2|TRBV7-2
ASSLGGGATRTGELF
>.|TRBJ2-5|TRBV2
ASTQSRQETQY
>.|TRBJ2-4|TRBV27
ASHDAGGNIQY
>few|TRBJ1-4|TRBV4-3
ASSQLTGENEKLF
>.|TRBJ2-1|TRBV7-8
ASSLVQGSGQF
>many|TRBJ2-3|TRBV4-3
ASSQDPLLAGRADTQY
>.|TRBJ1-1|TRBV6-6
ASSSLAGEAF
>.|TRBJ2-7|TRBV7-2
ASSSRQGDYKQY
>many|TRBJ1-6|TRBV12-3/TRBV12-4
ASSPDRGYNSPLH
>.|TRBJ1-5|TRBV7-2
ASSPLEGGLEPQH
>.|TRBJ2-1|TRBV20-1
SVRSQRGTYNEQF
>.|TRBJ2-1|TRBV12-3/TRBV12-4
ASTLLANEQF
>few|TRBJ2-5|TRBV3-1
ASTSSSGGGAGETQY
>many|TRBJ2-7|TRBV11-2
ASSLVNYGTSGFYEQY
>few|TRBJ2-7|TRBV12-3/TRBV12-4
ASSQTPREQY
>.|TRBJ2-1|TRBV5-1
ASSLHGSQTYNEQF
>few|TRBJ2-6|TRBV6-2/TRBV6-3
ASRDTTGSSGANVLT
>many|TRBJ2-1|TRBV7-2
ASSPGSYNEQF
>many|TRBJ2-1|TRBV12-3/TRBV12-4
ASKSGSAYNEQF
>few|TRBJ1-5|TRBV10-3
AISFDRNQPQH